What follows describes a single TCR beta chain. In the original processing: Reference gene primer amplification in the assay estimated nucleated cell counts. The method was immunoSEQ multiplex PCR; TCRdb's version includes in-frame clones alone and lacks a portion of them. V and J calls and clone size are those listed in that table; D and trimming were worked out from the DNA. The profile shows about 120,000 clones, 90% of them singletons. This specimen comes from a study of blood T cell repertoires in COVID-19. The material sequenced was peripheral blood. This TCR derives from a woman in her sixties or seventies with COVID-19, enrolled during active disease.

CDR3 nucleotides: TGTGCCTGCGGAGGTCTAGTCGAGCAGTACTTC. It is translated as CACGGLVEQYF. The gene calls are TRBV30 and TRBJ2-7, with D maybe TRBD2 (5 bases). Germline V lookup: CDR1 GTSNPN, CDR2 SVGIG (reference sequence). This CDR3 region has 11 residues. V was cut by 6 bases and J by 6 bases, with 12 bases left in between.